This T cell receptor (beta chain) was observed in a study of long-term antiretroviral therapy in people with HIV. In the study overall: Samples from the earliest time points predate the 2015 immediate-ART recommendation by about a decade. Overall study findings and caveats: Comparison with controls showed narrower CDR3 length ranges in HIV repertoires. Blood obtained between the mid-2000s and the late 2010s may reflect older ART regimens.

Survey-level resolution applied to immunoSEQ assay v3.0. The repertoire was sequenced with immunoSEQ multiplex PCR; TCRdb's copy has only in-frame clones and lacks some. This table holds about 25,000 clones, under 80% found once. In germline, CDR1 is ENHRY, CDR2 SYGVKD. The CDR3 is 13 residues long. On this clone: Its antigen is still unknown. One end of the junction is discordant with germline, which a read error may explain.

Every specimen provided about 1-10 million cryopreserved PBMC before DNA extraction took place. The J gene is TRBJ2-7, the V gene TRBV10-3, with D unclear. Sequencing used unsorted PBMCs, obtained 1.1 years before starting antiretroviral therapy. This receptor was taken from a woman in her forties with HIV. The CDR3 region is CASSSQSSYEQYF. The CDR3 DNA sequence: TGTGCCAGCAGTTCCCAAAGTTCCTACGAGCAGTACTTC.